This paragraph covers one TCR beta chain sequence. The antigen remains undetermined. This sample also contains other DNA sequences that code for the same CDR3. Noted treatment: oral pan-JAK inhibitor, 5-10 mg twice daily. The sample belongs to a study of CD8+ T cells in alopecia areata. Study as a whole: Treated patients were scored for severity by percent of scalp affected. Study findings and constraints: Many expanded lesional clones persisted in scalp and blood during tofacitinib. Researchers say the link of baseline CD8+ expansion to response remains uncertain, with one nonresponder.

Trimming pared 3 bases from V and 0 bases from J, leaving 5 bases between. This CDR3 is 13 amino acids long. In germline, CDR1 is SEHNR, CDR2 FQNEAQ (reference sequence). As the sequencing template, cDNA was produced by extracting RNA and reverse transcribing it. Sequencing used immunoSEQ multiplex PCR; TCRdb keeps in-frame clones, though not all of them. This sample has roughly 220,000 clones, with more than 30% found just once. The sequence was collected from a human donor with alopecia areata. This chain uses TRBV7-9 with TRBJ1-2, with D hard to call. The sequencing used CD4+ T cells sorted from blood, collected around week 34, from a patient treated with tofacitinib. CDR3 nucleotide sequence: TGTGCCAGCAGCTTGGGAGCTAACTATGGCTACACCTTC. Translation gives CASSLGANYGYTF.